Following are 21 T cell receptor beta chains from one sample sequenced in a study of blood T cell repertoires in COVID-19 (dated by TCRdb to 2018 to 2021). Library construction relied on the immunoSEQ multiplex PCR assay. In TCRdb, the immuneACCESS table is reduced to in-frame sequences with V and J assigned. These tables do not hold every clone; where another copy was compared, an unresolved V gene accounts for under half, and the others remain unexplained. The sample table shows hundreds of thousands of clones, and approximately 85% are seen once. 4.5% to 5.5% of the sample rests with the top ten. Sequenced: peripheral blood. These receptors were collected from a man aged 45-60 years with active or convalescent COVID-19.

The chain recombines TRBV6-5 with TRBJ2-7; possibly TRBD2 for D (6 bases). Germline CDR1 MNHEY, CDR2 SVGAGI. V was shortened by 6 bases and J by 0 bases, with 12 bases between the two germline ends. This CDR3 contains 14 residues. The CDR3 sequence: CASSITGGSYEQYF. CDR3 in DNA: TGTGCCAGCAGCATCACCGGGGGCTCCTACGAGCAGTACTTC.

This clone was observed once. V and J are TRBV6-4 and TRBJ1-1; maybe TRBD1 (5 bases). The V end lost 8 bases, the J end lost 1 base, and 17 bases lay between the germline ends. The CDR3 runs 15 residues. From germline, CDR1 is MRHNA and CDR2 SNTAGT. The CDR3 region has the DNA TGTGCCAGCGTAGACAGTCGGAAATCGAACACTGAAGCTTTCTTT. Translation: CASVDSRKSNTEAFF.

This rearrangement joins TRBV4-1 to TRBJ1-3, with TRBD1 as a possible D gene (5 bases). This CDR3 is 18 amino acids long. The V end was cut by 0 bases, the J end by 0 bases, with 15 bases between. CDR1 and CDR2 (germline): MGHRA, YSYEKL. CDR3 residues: CASSQESGGAISGNTIYF. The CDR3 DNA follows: TGCGCCAGCAGCCAAGAAAGCGGCGGGGCAATCTCTGGAAACACCATATATTTT.

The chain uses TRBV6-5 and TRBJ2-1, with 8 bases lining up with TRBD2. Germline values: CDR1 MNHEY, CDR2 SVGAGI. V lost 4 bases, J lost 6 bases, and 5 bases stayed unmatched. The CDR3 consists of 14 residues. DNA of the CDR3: TGTGCCAGCAGTTCGGGGACTAGTGCCAATGAGCAGTTCTTC. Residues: CASSSGTSANEQFF.

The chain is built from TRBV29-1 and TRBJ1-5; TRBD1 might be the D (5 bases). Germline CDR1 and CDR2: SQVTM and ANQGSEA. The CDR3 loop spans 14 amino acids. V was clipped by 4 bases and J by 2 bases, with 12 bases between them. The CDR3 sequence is CSVAAGDGNQPQHF. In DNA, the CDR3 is TGCAGCGTTGCAGCGGGGGACGGCAATCAGCCCCAGCATTTT.

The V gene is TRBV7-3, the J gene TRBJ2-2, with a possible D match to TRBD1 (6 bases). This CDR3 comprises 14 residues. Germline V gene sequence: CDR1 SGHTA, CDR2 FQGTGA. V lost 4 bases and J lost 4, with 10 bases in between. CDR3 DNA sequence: TGTGCCAGCAGCTCCCAACAGGGCACCGGGGAGCTGTTTTTT. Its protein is CASSSQQGTGELFF.

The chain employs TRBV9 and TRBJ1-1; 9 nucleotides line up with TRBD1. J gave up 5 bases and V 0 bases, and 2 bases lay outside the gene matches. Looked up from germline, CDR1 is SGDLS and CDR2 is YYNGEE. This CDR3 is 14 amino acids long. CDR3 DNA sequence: TGTGCCAGCAGCGTAGAGACAGGGGGGACTGAAGCTTTCTTT. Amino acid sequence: CASSVETGGTEAFF. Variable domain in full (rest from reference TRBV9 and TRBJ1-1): DSGVTQTPKHLITATGQRVTLRCSPRSGDLSVYWYQQSLDQGLQFLIQYYNGEERAKGNILERFSAQQFPDLHSELNLSSLELGDSALYFCASSVETGGTEAFFGQGTRLTVV.

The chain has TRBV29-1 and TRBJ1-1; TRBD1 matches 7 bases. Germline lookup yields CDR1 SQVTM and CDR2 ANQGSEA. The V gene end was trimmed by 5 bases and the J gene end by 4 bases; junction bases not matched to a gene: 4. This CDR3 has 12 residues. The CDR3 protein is CSVMAGGTEAFF. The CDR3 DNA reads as TGCAGCGTTATGGCAGGGGGCACTGAAGCTTTCTTT.

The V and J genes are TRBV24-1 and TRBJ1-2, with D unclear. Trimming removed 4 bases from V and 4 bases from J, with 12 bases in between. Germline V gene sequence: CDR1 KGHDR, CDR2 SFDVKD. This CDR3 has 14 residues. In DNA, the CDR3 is TGTGCCACCAGTGACCCCCAAGCTGGCTATGGCTACACCTTC. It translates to CATSDPQAGYGYTF.

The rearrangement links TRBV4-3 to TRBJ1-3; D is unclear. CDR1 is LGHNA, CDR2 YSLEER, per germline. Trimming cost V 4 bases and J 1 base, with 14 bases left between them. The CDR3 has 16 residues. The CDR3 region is CASSPSGIQSGNTIYF. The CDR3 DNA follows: TGCGCCAGCAGCCCTTCCGGGATCCAATCTGGAAACACCATATATTTT.

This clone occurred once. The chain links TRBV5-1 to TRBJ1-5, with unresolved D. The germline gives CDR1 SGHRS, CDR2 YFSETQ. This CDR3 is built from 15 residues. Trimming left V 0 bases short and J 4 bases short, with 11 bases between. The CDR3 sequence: CASSLEGDRNQPQHF. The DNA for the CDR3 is TGCGCCAGCAGCTTGGAAGGAGATCGGAATCAGCCCCAGCATTTT.

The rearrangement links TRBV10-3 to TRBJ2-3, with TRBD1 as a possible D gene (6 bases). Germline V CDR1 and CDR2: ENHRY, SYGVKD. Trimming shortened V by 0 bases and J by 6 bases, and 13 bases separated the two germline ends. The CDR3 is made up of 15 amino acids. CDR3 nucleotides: TGTGCCATCAGTGAGTCCCAGGGGATGAAGGATACGCAGTATTTT. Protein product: CAISESQGMKDTQYF.

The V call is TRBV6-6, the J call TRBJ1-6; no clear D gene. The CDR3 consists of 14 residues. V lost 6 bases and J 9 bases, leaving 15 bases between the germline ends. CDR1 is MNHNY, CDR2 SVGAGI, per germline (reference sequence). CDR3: CASRPGMAFSPLHF. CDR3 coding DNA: TGTGCCAGCAGACCGGGGATGGCTTTTTCACCCCTCCACTTT.

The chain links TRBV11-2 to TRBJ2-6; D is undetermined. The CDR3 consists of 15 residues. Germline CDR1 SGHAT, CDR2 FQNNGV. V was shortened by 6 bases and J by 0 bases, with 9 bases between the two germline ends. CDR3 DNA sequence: TGTGCCAGCAGTCGACACTCCTCTGGGGCCAACGTCCTGACTTTC. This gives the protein CASSRHSSGANVLTF.

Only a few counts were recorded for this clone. CDR3 in amino acids: CAAGTAFSPLHF. The CDR3 coding sequence is TGTGCGGCCGGGACTGCCTTTTCGCCCCTCCACTTT. The chain joins TRBV28 to TRBJ1-6; D perhaps matches TRBD1 (5 bases). This CDR3 is built from 12 residues. Germline CDR1 reads MDHEN; CDR2 reads SYDVKM.

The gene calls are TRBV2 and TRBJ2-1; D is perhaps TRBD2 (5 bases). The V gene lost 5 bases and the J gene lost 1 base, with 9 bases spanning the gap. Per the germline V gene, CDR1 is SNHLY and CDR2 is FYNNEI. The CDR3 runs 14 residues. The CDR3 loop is CASSRSGSYNEQFF. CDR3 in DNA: TGTGCCAGCAGTAGGAGCGGATCCTACAATGAGCAGTTCTTC.

The CDR3 loop is CASSLTRGPGLAGNTIYF. DNA for the CDR3: TGTGCCAGCAGCCTCACAAGAGGACCGGGACTGGCTGGAAACACCATATATTTT. The genes are TRBV3-1 (or the pseudogene TRBV3-2) and TRBJ1-3; D is possibly TRBD1 (5 bases). Germline lookup yields CDR1 LGHDT and CDR2 YNNKEL (reference sequence). This CDR3 region has 18 residues. With 4 bases removed from V and 2 bases from J, the gap between germline ends came to 21 bases.

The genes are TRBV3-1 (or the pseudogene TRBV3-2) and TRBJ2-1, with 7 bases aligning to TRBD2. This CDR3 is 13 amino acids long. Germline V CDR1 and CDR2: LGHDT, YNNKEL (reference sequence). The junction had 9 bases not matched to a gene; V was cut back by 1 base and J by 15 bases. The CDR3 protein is CASSQAGRLAPFF. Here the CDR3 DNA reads TGTGCCAGCAGCCAAGCAGGTCGACTAGCACCGTTCTTC.

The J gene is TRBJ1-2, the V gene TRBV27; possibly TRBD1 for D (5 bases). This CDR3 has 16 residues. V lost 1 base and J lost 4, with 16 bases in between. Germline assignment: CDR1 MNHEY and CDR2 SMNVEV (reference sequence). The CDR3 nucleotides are TGTGCCAGCAGTTTATACGGTCCAGGGTACGGCTATGGCTACACCTTC. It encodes CASSLYGPGYGYGYTF.

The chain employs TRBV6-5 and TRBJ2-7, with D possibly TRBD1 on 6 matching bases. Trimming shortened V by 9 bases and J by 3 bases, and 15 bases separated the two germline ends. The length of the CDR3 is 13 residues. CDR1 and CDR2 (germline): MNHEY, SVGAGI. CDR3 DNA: TGTGCCAGTTCGACAGGAGATCGCTACGAGCAGTACTTC. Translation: CASSTGDRYEQYF.

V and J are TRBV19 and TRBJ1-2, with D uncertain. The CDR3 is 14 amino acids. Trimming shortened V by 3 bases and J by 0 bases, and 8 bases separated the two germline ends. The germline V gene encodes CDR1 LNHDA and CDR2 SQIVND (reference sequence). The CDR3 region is CASSIQEANYGYTF. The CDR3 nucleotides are TGTGCCAGTAGTATCCAGGAGGCTAACTATGGCTACACCTTC.